A selection of T cell receptor beta chains follows, all from one sample in a study of blood T cell repertoires in COVID-19. Libraries were prepared by immunoSEQ multiplex PCR; TCRdb keeps only in-frame clonotypes and omits some of them. This sample has 200,000 to 250,000 clones, with around 86% found just once. Sequencing was carried out using peripheral blood. These receptors were obtained from a man between 60 and 75 years old who had recovered from COVID-19. Each CDR3 is given with its conserved first and last residue. Each record gives: clone size, V gene, J gene, D gene, CDR3 protein, CDR3 DNA. The D gene is left open where the match is weak. Only some rows state a clone size, as once, few, many or a class for expanded clones.

-,TRBV7-3,TRBJ2-1,TRBD2,CASSLWPSGSLNEQFF,TGTGCCAGCAGCTTATGGCCTAGCGGGAGCCTTAATGAGCAGTTCTTC
-,TRBV5-1,TRBJ2-3,-,CASSNLEGYTQYF,TGCGCCAGCAGCAACCTTGAGGGCTATACGCAGTATTTT
-,TRBV6-2/TRBV6-3,TRBJ1-2,-,CASSYAGQSPYGYTF,TGTGCCAGCAGTTACGCAGGACAGAGCCCTTATGGCTACACCTTC
-,TRBV10-1,TRBJ2-7,TRBD1,CASSLRDRAYEQYF,TGCGCCAGCAGCCTCCGGGACAGAGCCTACGAGCAGTACTTC
-,TRBV18,TRBJ1-2,-,CASSPPGLTGYTF,TGTGCCAGCTCACCACCGGGCCTCACAGGCTACACCTTC
-,TRBV19,TRBJ2-1,-,CASSIVARSSGEQFF,TGTGCCAGTAGTATAGTCGCTAGGTCTTCGGGTGAGCAGTTCTTC
-,TRBV5-6,TRBJ1-4,TRBD1,CASSSYRGGEKLFF,TGTGCCAGCAGCTCCTACAGGGGAGGAGAAAAACTGTTTTTT
-,TRBV7-9,TRBJ2-7,TRBD2,CASSTRLATSGEQYF,TGTGCCAGCAGCACCCGACTAGCGACTAGCGGCGAGCAGTACTTC
-,TRBV28,TRBJ2-7,TRBD1,CASSLQGVRYEQYF,TGTGCCAGCAGTTTACAGGGGGTCAGGTACGAGCAGTACTTC
-,TRBV7-8,TRBJ1-1,TRBD1,CASSLDDRANTEAFF,TGTGCCAGCAGCTTAGACGACAGGGCGAACACTGAAGCTTTCTTT
-,TRBV19,TRBJ1-2,-,CASTRKGFAYGYTF,TGTGCCAGTACCCGAAAGGGGTTTGCCTATGGCTACACCTTC
-,TRBV28,TRBJ1-2,TRBD1,CASSLTGTNYGYTF,TGTGCCAGCAGTTTGACAGGGACTAACTATGGCTACACCTTC
-,TRBV6-5,TRBJ1-2,TRBD1,CASRDRGADYGYTF,TGTGCCAGCAGGGACAGGGGCGCGGACTATGGCTACACCTTC
-,TRBV19,TRBJ1-2,-,CASSIAGVSYGYTF,TGTGCCAGTAGTATCGCGGGGGTTAGCTATGGCTACACCTTC
few,TRBV25-1,TRBJ1-1,-,CASSDTEGYTEAFF,TGTGCCAGCAGTGATACGGAGGGATACACTGAAGCTTTCTTT
-,TRBV7-2,TRBJ2-3,TRBD2,CASSLVRLAGYVDTQYF,TGTGCCAGCAGCTTAGTGCGGCTAGCGGGGTATGTTGATACGCAGTATTTT
once,TRBV24-1,TRBJ1-1,-,CAIRMRQGLTEAFF,TGTGCCATTCGAATGAGACAAGGACTCACTGAAGCTTTCTTT
once,TRBV11-2,TRBJ1-2,TRBD1,CASSLGGGAYYGYTF,TGTGCCAGCAGCTTAGGAGGGGGCGCATACTATGGCTACACCTTC
-,TRBV27,TRBJ1-4,-,CASSPKLRAVSEKLFF,TGTGCCAGCAGTCCGAAGTTGAGGGCTGTTAGTGAAAAACTGTTTTTT
-,TRBV7-2,TRBJ2-1,-,CASSLGLGRTSYNEQFF,TGTGCCAGCAGCTTAGGTCTGGGGAGGACTTCCTACAATGAGCAGTTCTTC
-,TRBV14,TRBJ1-2,-,CASSFVGPYGYTF,TGTGCCAGCAGCTTCGTGGGGCCCTATGGCTACACCTTC
-,TRBV3-1/TRBV3-2,TRBJ1-5,-,CASSQDTQGYQPQHF,TGTGCCAGCAGCCAAGATACCCAGGGTTATCAGCCCCAGCATTTT